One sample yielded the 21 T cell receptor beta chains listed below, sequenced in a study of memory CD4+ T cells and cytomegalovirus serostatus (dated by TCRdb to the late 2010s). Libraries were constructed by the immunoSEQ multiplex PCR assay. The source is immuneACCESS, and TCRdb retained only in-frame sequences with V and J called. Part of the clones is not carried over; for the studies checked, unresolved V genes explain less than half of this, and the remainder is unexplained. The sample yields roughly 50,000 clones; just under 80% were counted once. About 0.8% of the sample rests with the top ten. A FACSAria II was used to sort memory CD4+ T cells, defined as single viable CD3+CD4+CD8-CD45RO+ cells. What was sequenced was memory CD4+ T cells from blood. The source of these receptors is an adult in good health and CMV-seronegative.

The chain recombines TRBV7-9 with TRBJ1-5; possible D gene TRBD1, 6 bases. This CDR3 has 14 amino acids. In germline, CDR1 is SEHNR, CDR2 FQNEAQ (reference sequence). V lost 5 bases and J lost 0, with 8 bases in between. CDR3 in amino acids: CASSQGNSNQPQHF. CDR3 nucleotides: TGTGCCAGCAGCCAGGGGAATAGCAATCAGCCCCAGCATTTT.

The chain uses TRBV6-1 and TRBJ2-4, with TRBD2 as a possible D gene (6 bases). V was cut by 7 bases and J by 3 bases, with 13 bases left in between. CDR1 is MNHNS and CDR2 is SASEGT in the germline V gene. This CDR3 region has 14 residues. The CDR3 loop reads CASTEWGVKNIQYF. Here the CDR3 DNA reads TGTGCCAGCACCGAGTGGGGGGTCAAAAACATTCAGTACTTC.

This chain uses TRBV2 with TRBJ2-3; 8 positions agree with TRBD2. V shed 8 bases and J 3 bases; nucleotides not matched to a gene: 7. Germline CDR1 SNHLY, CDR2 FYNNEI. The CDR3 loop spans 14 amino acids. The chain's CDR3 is CASERERATDTQYF. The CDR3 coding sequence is TGTGCCAGCGAGCGGGAGCGGGCGACAGATACGCAGTATTTT.

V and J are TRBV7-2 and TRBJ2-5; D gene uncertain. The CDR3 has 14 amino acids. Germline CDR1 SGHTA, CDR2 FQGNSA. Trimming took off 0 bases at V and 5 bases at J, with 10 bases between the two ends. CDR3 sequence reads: CASSLAAWVETQYF. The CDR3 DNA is TGTGCCAGCAGCTTAGCTGCGTGGGTTGAGACCCAGTACTTC.

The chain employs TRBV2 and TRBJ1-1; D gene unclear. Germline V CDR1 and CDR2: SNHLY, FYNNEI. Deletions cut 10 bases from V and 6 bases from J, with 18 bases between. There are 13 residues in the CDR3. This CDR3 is CATETPQISEAFF. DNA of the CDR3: TGTGCCACCGAGACACCCCAAATCTCTGAAGCTTTCTTT.

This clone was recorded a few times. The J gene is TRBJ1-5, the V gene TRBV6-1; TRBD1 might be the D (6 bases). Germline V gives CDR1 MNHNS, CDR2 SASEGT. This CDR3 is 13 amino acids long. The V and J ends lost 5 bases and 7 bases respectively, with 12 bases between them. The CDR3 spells CASSLTGKQPQHF. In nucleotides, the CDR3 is TGTGCCAGCAGTCTAACAGGGAAGCAGCCCCAGCATTTT.

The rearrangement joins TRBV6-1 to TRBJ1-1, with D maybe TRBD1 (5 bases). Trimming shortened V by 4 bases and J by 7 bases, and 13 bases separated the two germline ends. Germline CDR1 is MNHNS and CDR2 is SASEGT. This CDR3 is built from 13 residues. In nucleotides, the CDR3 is TGTGCCAGCAGTGCCCGGGACCGCAATGAAGCTTTCTTT. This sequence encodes CASSARDRNEAFF.

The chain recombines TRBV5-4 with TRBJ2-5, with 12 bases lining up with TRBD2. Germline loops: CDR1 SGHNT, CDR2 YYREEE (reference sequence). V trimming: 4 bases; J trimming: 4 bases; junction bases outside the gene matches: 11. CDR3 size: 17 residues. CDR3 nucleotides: TGTGCCAGCAGCCAGAAGACTAGCGGGAGAAATTTAGAGACCCAGTACTTC. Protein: CASSQKTSGRNLETQYF.

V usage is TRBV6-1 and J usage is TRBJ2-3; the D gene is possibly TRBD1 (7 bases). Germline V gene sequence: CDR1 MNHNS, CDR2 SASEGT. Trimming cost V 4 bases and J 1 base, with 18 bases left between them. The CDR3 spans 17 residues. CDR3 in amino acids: CASSGPPRDRGTDTQYF. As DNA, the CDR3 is TGTGCCAGCAGTGGGCCTCCGCGGGACAGAGGCACAGATACGCAGTATTTT.

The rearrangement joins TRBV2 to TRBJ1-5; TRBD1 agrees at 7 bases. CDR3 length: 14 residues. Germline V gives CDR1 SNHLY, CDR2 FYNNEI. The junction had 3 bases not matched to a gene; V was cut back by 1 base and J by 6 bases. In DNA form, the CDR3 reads TGTGCCAGCAGTGAAGGGACAGGCGGTCAGCCCCAGCATTTT. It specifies CASSEGTGGQPQHF.

The CDR3 sequence is CTSSQDPPRGSTDTQYF. The DNA for the CDR3 is TGCACCAGCAGCCAAGACCCCCCCCGGGGTTCTACAGATACGCAGTATTTT. The chain couples TRBV1 to TRBJ2-3; the table names TRBD2, a call not compared with the DNA. TRBV1 is described as a pseudogene. The CDR3 is made up of 17 amino acids.

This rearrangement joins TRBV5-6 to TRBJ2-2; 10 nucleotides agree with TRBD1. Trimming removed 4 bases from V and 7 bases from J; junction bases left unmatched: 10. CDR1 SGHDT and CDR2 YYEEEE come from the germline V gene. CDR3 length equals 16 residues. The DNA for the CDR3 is TGTGCCAGCAGCCAGCCGACAGGGGGCCAAATCGGGGAGCTGTTTTTT. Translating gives CASSQPTGGQIGELFF.

Here the CDR3 reads CASKRAGTGQPQHF. CDR3 sequence (DNA): TGTGCCAGTAAGAGGGCAGGTACAGGTCAGCCCCAGCATTTT. This chain uses TRBV19 with TRBJ1-5, with D perhaps TRBD1 (5 bases). Trimming removed 7 bases from V and 6 bases from J, with 16 bases in between. Germline V CDR1 and CDR2: LNHDA, SQIVND (reference sequence). The CDR3 covers 14 residues. Filled out from reference TRBV19 and TRBJ1-5, the complete variable domain reads DGGITQSPKYLFRKEGQNVTLSCEQNLNHDAMYWYRQDPGQGLRLIYYSQIVNDFQKGDIAEGYSVSREKKESFPLTVTSAQKNPTAFYLCASKRAGTGQPQHFGDGTRLSIL.

This chain's CDR3 is CASSPAGGYYGETQYF. The CDR3 bases are TGTGCCAGTAGTCCAGCGGGAGGGTATTACGGAGAGACCCAGTACTTC. The chain uses TRBV19 and TRBJ2-5, with 10 bases identical to TRBD2. The CDR3 is 16 amino acids. Looked up from germline, CDR1 is LNHDA and CDR2 is SQIVND (reference sequence). V shed 5 bases, J shed 4 bases, and the junction held 10 bases outside the gene matches.

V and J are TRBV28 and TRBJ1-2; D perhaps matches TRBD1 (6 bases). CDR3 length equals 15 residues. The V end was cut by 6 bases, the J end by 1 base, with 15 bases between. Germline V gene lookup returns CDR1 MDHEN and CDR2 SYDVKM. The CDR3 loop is CASSSRQAHNYGYTF. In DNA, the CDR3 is TGTGCCAGCAGCTCTAGACAGGCTCATAACTATGGCTACACCTTC.

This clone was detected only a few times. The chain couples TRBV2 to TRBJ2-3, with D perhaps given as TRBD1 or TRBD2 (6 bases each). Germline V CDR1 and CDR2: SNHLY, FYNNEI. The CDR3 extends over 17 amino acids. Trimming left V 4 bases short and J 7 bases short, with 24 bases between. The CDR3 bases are TGTGCCAGCAGTGTCCGGAATTGGGACCAGGGGAGGAATACGCAGTATTTT. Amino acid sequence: CASSVRNWDQGRNTQYF.

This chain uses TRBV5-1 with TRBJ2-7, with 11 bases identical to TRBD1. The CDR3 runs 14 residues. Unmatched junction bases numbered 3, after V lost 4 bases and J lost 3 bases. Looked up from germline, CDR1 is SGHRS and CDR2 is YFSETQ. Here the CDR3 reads CASSVGQGGYEQYF. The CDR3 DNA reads TGCGCCAGCAGCGTGGGACAGGGGGGCTACGAGCAGTACTTC.

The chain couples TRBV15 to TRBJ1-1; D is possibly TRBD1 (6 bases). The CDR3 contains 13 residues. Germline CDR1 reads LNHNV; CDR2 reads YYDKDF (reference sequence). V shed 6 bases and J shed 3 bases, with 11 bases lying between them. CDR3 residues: CATREGQYTEAFF. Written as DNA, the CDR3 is TGTGCCACCAGAGAAGGACAGTACACTGAAGCTTTCTTT.

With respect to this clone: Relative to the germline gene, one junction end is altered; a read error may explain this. CDR3 sequence reads: CASSAGTGFTGELFF. The DNA for the CDR3 is TGCGCCAGCAGCGCCGGGACAGGGTTCACCGGTGAGCTGTTTTTT. The rearrangement uses TRBV5-1 and TRBJ2-2, with 9 bases lining up with TRBD1. The CDR3 is 15 amino acids. From germline, CDR1 is SGHRS and CDR2 YFSETQ.

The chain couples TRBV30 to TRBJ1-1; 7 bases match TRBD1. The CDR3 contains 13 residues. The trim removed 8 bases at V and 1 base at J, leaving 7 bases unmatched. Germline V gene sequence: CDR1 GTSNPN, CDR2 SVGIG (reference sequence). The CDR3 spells CAERQGPNTEAFF. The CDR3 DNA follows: TGTGCCGAAAGACAGGGACCGAACACTGAAGCTTTCTTT.

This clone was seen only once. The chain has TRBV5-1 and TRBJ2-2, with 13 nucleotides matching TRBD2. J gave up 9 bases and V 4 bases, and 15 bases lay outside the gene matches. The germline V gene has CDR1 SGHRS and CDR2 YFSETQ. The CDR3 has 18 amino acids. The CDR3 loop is CASSAPTTSGGAYRELFF. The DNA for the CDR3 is TGCGCCAGCAGCGCTCCGACTACTAGCGGGGGGGCGTACAGGGAGCTGTTTTTT.